What follows are 24 T cell receptor beta chains derived from one specimen sequenced in a study of blood T cell repertoires in COVID-19. Assay used: immunoSEQ multiplex PCR; TCRdb lists only in-frame clones, some missing. The sample yields some 330,000 clones, 83% seen once. The sequenced sample consisted of PBMCs or T cells enriched from blood (not recorded which). The source is a woman between 50 and 59 years old who had recovered from COVID-19.

With regard to this clone: In the same sample, other DNA sequences code for this CDR3. This chain uses TRBV4-3 with TRBJ1-2; D unclear. The CDR3 loop spans 13 amino acids. Between the trimmed V and J ends, which lost 0 bases and 2 bases, there was a span of 4 bases. Looked up from germline, CDR1 is LGHNA and CDR2 is YSLEER. The CDR3 protein is CASSQDRNYGYTF. Here the CDR3 DNA reads TGCGCCAGCAGCCAAGACAGGAACTATGGCTACACCTTC.

The chain couples TRBV5-1 to TRBJ2-7, with 9 bases that match TRBD1. The germline V gene has CDR1 SGHRS and CDR2 YFSETQ. CDR3 length equals 16 residues. V shed 4 bases, J shed 4 bases, and the junction held 12 bases outside the gene matches. The CDR3 spells CASSLEILTGGYEQYF. For the CDR3, the DNA is TGCGCCAGCAGCCTCGAGATACTGACAGGGGGGTACGAGCAGTACTTC.

The rearrangement uses TRBV28 and TRBJ1-5, with D possibly matching TRBD1 (6 bases). The CDR3 totals 14 residues. The V end was cut by 6 bases, the J end by 0 bases, with 9 bases between. Germline V lookup: CDR1 MDHEN, CDR2 SYDVKM. The CDR3 bases are TGTGCCAGCAGCTACAGGGTTAGCAATCAGCCCCAGCATTTT. Translation gives CASSYRVSNQPQHF.

This chain links TRBV7-9 with TRBJ1-4; 7 bases match TRBD1. This CDR3 region has 13 residues. Germline loops: CDR1 SEHNR, CDR2 FQNEAQ (reference sequence). The V and J ends lost 5 bases and 7 bases, in that order; junction bases with no gene match: 4. Here the CDR3 DNA reads TGTGCCAGCAGCCCAGACAGGGTTGAAAAACTGTTTTTT. This sequence encodes CASSPDRVEKLFF.

J is TRBJ2-2 and V is TRBV5-1, with D perhaps TRBD2 (5 bases). CDR1 is SGHRS and CDR2 is YFSETQ in the germline V gene. V dropped 4 bases and J dropped 2 bases, with 15 bases sitting between them. The length of the CDR3 is 16 residues. Written as DNA, the CDR3 is TGCGCCAGCAGCCCGTTACCTAGCTCTAACACCGGGGAGCTGTTTTTT. Residues: CASSPLPSSNTGELFF. The full variable domain, rest sourced from reference TRBV5-1 and TRBJ2-2, is KAGVTQTPRYLIKTRGQQVTLSCSPISGHRSVSWYQQTPGQGLQFLFEYFSETQRNKGNFPGRFSGRQFSNSRSEMNVSTLELGDSALYLCASSPLPSSNTGELFFGEGSRLTVL.

The rearrangement joins TRBV7-2 to TRBJ2-1; no firm D call. This CDR3 is 13 amino acids long. V was trimmed by 1 base and J by 5 bases, leaving 6 bases between them. CDR1 and CDR2 from the germline V gene are SGHTA and FQGNSA. The DNA of the CDR3 is TGTGCCAGCAGCTTAGAGCCGGACAATGAGCAGTTCTTC. It encodes CASSLEPDNEQFF.

The chain employs TRBV11-3 and TRBJ2-5, with 9 bases that match TRBD1. Germline values: CDR1 SGHNT, CDR2 YENEEA. The V gene end was trimmed by 5 bases and the J gene end by 5 bases; junction bases not matched to a gene: 9. The CDR3 loop spans 15 amino acids. CDR3 region: CASSPDRGRQETQYF. The CDR3 DNA follows: TGTGCCAGCAGCCCGGACAGGGGACGGCAGGAGACCCAGTACTTC. The variable domain in full, with the rest retrieved from reference TRBV11-3 and TRBJ2-5, is EAGVVQSPRYKIIEKKQPVAFWCNPISGHNTLYWYLQNLGQGPELLIRYENEEAVDDSQLPKDRFSAERLKGVDSTLKIQPAELGDSAVYLCASSPDRGRQETQYFGPGTRLLVL.

This clone was detected only a few times. The CDR3 loop reads CASREAFGEAFF. Here the CDR3 DNA reads TGCGCCAGCAGAGAAGCTTTCGGTGAAGCTTTCTTT. J is TRBJ1-1 and V is TRBV5-1; D remains unclear. CDR3 size: 12 residues. With 5 bases removed from V and 7 bases from J, the gap between germline ends came to 12 bases. CDR1 and CDR2 (germline): SGHRS, YFSETQ.

The chain couples TRBV5-1 to TRBJ1-2; 8 nucleotides line up with TRBD1. The CDR3 is 14 residues long. Germline V gene data show CDR1 as SGHRS and CDR2 as YFSETQ. Trimming removed 4 bases from V and 4 bases from J; junction bases left unmatched: 6. Here the CDR3 reads CASSGTGGSYGYTF. The CDR3 DNA sequence: TGCGCCAGCAGCGGGACAGGTGGCAGCTATGGCTACACCTTC. The whole variable domain, remainder taken from reference TRBV5-1 and TRBJ1-2, is KAGVTQTPRYLIKTRGQQVTLSCSPISGHRSVSWYQQTPGQGLQFLFEYFSETQRNKGNFPGRFSGRQFSNSRSEMNVSTLELGDSALYLCASSGTGGSYGYTFGSGTRLTVV.

The rearrangement joins TRBV21-1 to TRBJ1-3. TRBV21-1 is tagged as a pseudogene. This CDR3 contains 15 residues. The CDR3, as DNA: TGTGCCAGCAGCGAAACCCGGGACTCTGGAAACACCATATATTTT. Protein sequence: CASSETRDSGNTIYF.

The chain joins TRBV3-1 (or the pseudogene TRBV3-2) to TRBJ2-7; the D gene is possibly TRBD2 (5 bases). The germline V gene has CDR1 LGHDT and CDR2 YNNKEL (reference sequence). CDR3 size: 15 residues. V lost 6 bases, J lost 2 bases, and 17 bases lay in between. The CDR3 protein is CASSQYPGNPYEQYF. In DNA form, the CDR3 reads TGTGCCAGCAGTCAATACCCCGGGAACCCCTACGAGCAGTACTTC.

The V call is TRBV7-3, the J call TRBJ1-1, with a weak D call TRBD1 (5 bases). The CDR3 covers 13 residues. Germline V gives CDR1 SGHTA, CDR2 FQGTGA. Between the trimmed V and J ends, which lost 4 bases and 5 bases, there was a span of 11 bases. This CDR3 reads CASSSSGGTEAFF. DNA of the CDR3: TGTGCCAGCAGCTCCTCGGGGGGGACTGAAGCTTTCTTT.

The genes are TRBV6-5 and TRBJ2-3; 9 bases are shared with TRBD1. V trimming: 6 bases; J trimming: 6 bases; junction bases outside the gene matches: 10. This CDR3 region has 15 residues. Germline CDR1 MNHEY, CDR2 SVGAGI. The CDR3 loop is CASRRTTGGSDTQYF. DNA of the CDR3: TGTGCCAGCAGGCGAACGACAGGGGGGTCCGATACGCAGTATTTT.

This clone was seen once. The genes are TRBV3-1 (or the pseudogene TRBV3-2) and TRBJ2-7; tentative D call: TRBD2 (5 bases). V was pared by 6 bases and J by 3 bases, with 15 bases between. The CDR3 length is 14 residues. In germline, CDR1 is LGHDT, CDR2 YNNKEL (reference sequence). DNA for the CDR3: TGTGCCAGCAGTTCCCTTATCGGGGACTACGAGCAGTACTTC. Encoded protein: CASSSLIGDYEQYF.

The genes are TRBV19 and TRBJ1-1; 9 bases match TRBD1. The CDR3 is 15 residues long. The J segment lost 10 bases and the V segment lost 3 bases, leaving 12 bases of the junction unmatched. Per germline, CDR1 LNHDA and CDR2 SQIVND (reference sequence). The CDR3 DNA is TGTGCCAGTAGTATTGCGGGACAGGGAACAGGAGGAGCTTTCTTT. This codes for CASSIAGQGTGGAFF.

This chain joins TRBV28 and TRBJ1-2; possible D gene TRBD1, 6 bases. The CDR3 covers 14 residues. Trimming cost V 6 bases and J 2 bases, with 13 bases left between them. CDR1 is MDHEN and CDR2 is SYDVKM in the germline V gene. CDR3 DNA sequence: TGTGCCAGCAGGGGGTGGGACACGAACTATGGCTACACCTTC. Translating gives CASRGWDTNYGYTF.

The chain uses TRBV5-5 and TRBJ1-5; TRBD1 aligns across 9 bases. The length of the CDR3 is 15 residues. The germline V gene has CDR1 SGHKS and CDR2 YYEKEE (reference sequence). With V trimmed by 3 bases and J by 4 bases, 5 bases remained unmatched. The CDR3 nucleotides read TGTGCCAGCAGCTCCGGGACAGGGAAGAATCAGCCCCAGCATTTT. This gives the protein CASSSGTGKNQPQHF.

The chain employs TRBV9 and TRBJ1-1; D call uncertain. Deletions cut 3 bases from V and 0 bases from J, with 9 bases between. Germline V CDR1 and CDR2: SGDLS, YYNGEE. The CDR3 runs 14 residues. The CDR3, as DNA: TGTGCCAGCAGCGCTGACTCCATGAACACTGAAGCTTTCTTT. Protein sequence: CASSADSMNTEAFF.

The chain couples TRBV5-1 to TRBJ1-3; perhaps TRBD1 as D (5 bases). CDR1 SGHRS and CDR2 YFSETQ come from the germline V gene. The V gene lost 4 bases and the J gene lost 9 bases, with 11 bases spanning the gap. The length of the CDR3 is 12 residues. The CDR3, as DNA: TGCGCCAGCAGCCTGGACGGGGGCACCATATATTTT. Its protein is CASSLDGGTIYF. The variable domain in full, completed from reference TRBV5-1 and TRBJ1-3, reads KAGVTQTPRYLIKTRGQQVTLSCSPISGHRSVSWYQQTPGQGLQFLFEYFSETQRNKGNFPGRFSGRQFSNSRSEMNVSTLELGDSALYLCASSLDGGTIYFGEGSWLTVV.

For this clone: The same CDR3 also results from other DNA sequences found in this sample. J is TRBJ1-2 and V is TRBV4-1, with 11 bases matching TRBD1. Looked up from germline, CDR1 is MGHRA and CDR2 is YSYEKL. The CDR3 extends over 14 amino acids. The V gene end was trimmed by 4 bases and the J gene end by 4 bases; junction bases not matched to a gene: 2. The CDR3 loop is CASSLGQGAYGYTF. CDR3 nucleotide sequence: TGCGCCAGCAGCCTAGGACAGGGGGCCTATGGCTACACCTTC.

The chain carries TRBV4-3 and TRBJ2-6; D may be TRBD1 (5 bases). The CDR3 is made up of 17 amino acids. CDR1 LGHNA and CDR2 YSLEER come from the germline V gene. Trimming stripped 0 bases from V and 1 base from J, with 10 bases between. For the CDR3, the DNA is TGCGCCAGCAGCCAAGATCTTCAGGGATCTGGGGCCAACGTCCTGACTTTC. As protein: CASSQDLQGSGANVLTF.

V is TRBV30 and J is TRBJ1-3; the D gene is possibly TRBD1 (5 bases). Trimming shortened V by 7 bases and J by 1 base, and 11 bases separated the two germline ends. The CDR3 has 13 residues. Germline CDR1 and CDR2: GTSNPN and SVGIG (reference sequence). CDR3 DNA sequence: TGTGCCTCTGAGGGACTATCTGGAAACACCATATATTTT. Its translation is CASEGLSGNTIYF.

This chain connects TRBV2 to TRBJ2-3; TRBD2 matches at 7 bases. CDR1 is SNHLY and CDR2 is FYNNEI in the germline V gene. The ends lost 5 bases at V and 1 base at J; junction bases unmatched: 6. The CDR3 has 15 residues. The CDR3 bases are TGTGCCAGCAGTCCGGGAGGAGCGGGCACAGATACGCAGTATTTT. It is translated as CASSPGGAGTDTQYF. Filled out from reference TRBV2 and TRBJ2-3, the complete variable domain reads EPEVTQTPSHQVTQMGQEVILRCVPISNHLYFYWYRQILGQKVEFLVSFYNNEISEKSEIFDDQFSVERPDGSNFTLKIRSTKLEDSAMYFCASSPGGAGTDTQYFGPGTRLTVL.

This chain links TRBV15 with TRBJ2-7; 8 bases map to TRBD1. The CDR3 runs to 16 residues. V trimming: 1 base; J trimming: 1 base; junction bases outside the gene matches: 6. The germline V gene encodes CDR1 LNHNV and CDR2 YYDKDF (reference sequence). CDR3 amino acids: CATSRVGRGRSYEQYF. The CDR3 nucleotides are TGTGCCACCAGCAGAGTCGGCAGGGGGCGTTCCTACGAGCAGTACTTC.